These T cell receptor beta chains were read from a single sample in a study of T cells in Graves' hyperthyroidism and ophthalmopathy. TCRdb redid the calling of the multiplex PCR reads with MiXCR, one entry per CDR3 protein. The sample carries around 800,000 distinct CDR3 sequences, roughly 40% recorded once. Sequenced: blood. Receptors originate from a man aged 18 to 35 with Graves' hyperthyroidism. The CDR3 runs from the conserved cysteine through the conserved F or W. A D gene is named only where the DNA matches it firmly. A clone size is listed for some rows: how often the clone was seen (once, few, many), or a class if it is expanded.

v_call	j_call	d_call	clone_size	cdr3_nt	cdr3_aa
TRBV7-8	TRBJ1-6	-	-	TGTGCCAGCAGCTTAGATAGGAGGGGCTGGAATTCACCCCTCCACTTT	CASSLDRRGWNSPLHF
TRBV7-2	TRBJ2-7	TRBD1	-	TGTGCCAGCAGCCCGACAGGGGTCGACGAGCAGTACTTC	CASSPTGVDEQYF
TRBV6-6	TRBJ2-2	-	once	TGTGCCAGCAGTTCTTACCTAACCGGGGAGCTGTTTTTT	CASSSYLTGELFF
TRBV29-1	TRBJ2-2	-	-	TGCAGCGTTGATGAAGGGGCCGGGGAGCTGTTTTTT	CSVDEGAGELFF
TRBV2	TRBJ2-7	-	-	TGTGCCAGCCTATGGCACGTTGGGGAGCAGTACTTC	CASLWHVGEQYF
TRBV29-1	TRBJ1-1	TRBD1	many	TGCAGCGTTTCGGAGGGGGCGAGGACTGAAGCTTTCTTT	CSVSEGARTEAFF
TRBV7-2	TRBJ1-2	TRBD1	-	TGTGCCAGCAGCGTCTCAGGGGGGCTTGGCTACACCTTC	CASSVSGGLGYTF
TRBV7-9	TRBJ2-5	-	-	TGTGCCAGCAGCGTCGACTTGGGCCCGGGCGGGGAGACCCAGTACTTC	CASSVDLGPGGETQYF
TRBV4-2	TRBJ2-7	-	few	TGTGCCAGCAGCCAAGGGGCGAATTATGTCGAGCAGTACTTC	CASSQGANYVEQYF
TRBV12-3/TRBV12-4	TRBJ2-2	-	-	TGTGCCAGCAGTTCAAGGTTCGCGAACACCGGGGAGCTGTTTTTT	CASSSRFANTGELFF
TRBV9	TRBJ1-1	-	-	TGTGCCAGCAGCGTAGCCGATCTGGGGACTGAAGCTTTCTTT	CASSVADLGTEAFF
TRBV29-1	TRBJ2-3	-	-	TGCAGCGTTGAAGGGGGGGTTGCAGATACGCAGTATTTT	CSVEGGVADTQYF
TRBV29-1	TRBJ1-5	TRBD1	many	TGCAGCTTCTCATACAGGGGTGATCAGCCCCAGCATTTT	CSFSYRGDQPQHF
TRBV9	TRBJ2-5	-	many	TGTGCCAGCAGCGTGGAAAGTCGGACGGAAGAGACCCAGTACTTC	CASSVESRTEETQYF
TRBV7-9	TRBJ2-7	-	once	TGTGCCAGCAGCTTCCCCACAGCCTCCTACGAGCAGTACTTC	CASSFPTASYEQYF
TRBV20-1	TRBJ2-7	-	many	TGCAGTGCTAGAGTATCGAGCGGCTACGAGCAGTACTTC	CSARVSSGYEQYF
TRBV7-9	TRBJ2-7	-	many	TGTGCCAGCAGCCCACGGACAGATGCCTACGAGCAGTACTTC	CASSPRTDAYEQYF
TRBV29-1	TRBJ1-4	-	many	TGCAGCGCCATCCAGGGGCCTGAAAAACTGTTTTTT	CSAIQGPEKLFF
TRBV10-3	TRBJ1-5	-	-	TGTGCCATCAGTCGGGACATCGGACAGCCCCAGCATTTT	CAISRDIGQPQHF
TRBV4-1	TRBJ2-7	-	few	TGCGCCAGCAGCCAAGACGGGGGACAGGAGCAGTACTTC	CASSQDGGQEQYF
TRBV29-1	TRBJ1-1	-	many	TGCAGCGTTGAGTCCGCAACCAGGACTGAAGCTTTCTTT	CSVESATRTEAFF
TRBV11-2	TRBJ1-6	TRBD1	many	TGTGCCAGCAGCTTCTTAGGTCGGACAGGGGTTTCACCCCTCCACTTT	CASSFLGRTGVSPLHF
TRBV7-9	TRBJ1-4	-	-	TGTGCCAGCAGCTTAGCCGGGGACCCTTCAACTAATGAAAAACTGTTTTTT	CASSLAGDPSTNEKLFF
TRBV19	TRBJ2-7	-	few	TGTGCCAGTAGTATTGGGACTTCTACCGCCTACGAGCAGTACTTC	CASSIGTSTAYEQYF
TRBV5-4	TRBJ2-6	-	-	TGTGCCAGCAGCTTGGTGACTACCCCCAACGTCCTGACTTTC	CASSLVTTPNVLTF
TRBV25-1	TRBJ1-2	-	many	TGTGCCAGCAGTGCCCCGAACAACTATGGCTACACCTTC	CASSAPNNYGYTF
TRBV19	TRBJ1-1	-	many	TGTGCCAGTAGTACGGGACGGCGGAACACTGAAGCTTTCTTT	CASSTGRRNTEAFF
TRBV19	TRBJ2-5	-	few	TGTGCCAGTAGTATAGGAGAAGAGACCCAGTACTTC	CASSIGEETQYF
TRBV29-1	TRBJ1-1	-	-	TGCAGCGTTGACCATCGGGACGGGAACACTGAAGCTTTCTTT	CSVDHRDGNTEAFF
TRBV12-3/TRBV12-4	TRBJ2-5	-	-	TGTGCCAGCAGTTTATATGGGGGGACCCGGTACTTC	CASSLYGGTRYF
TRBV11-2	TRBJ1-1	TRBD1	-	TGTGCCAGCAGCATCTACAGGGGTGGCACTGAAGCTTTCTTT	CASSIYRGGTEAFF
TRBV20-1	TRBJ1-1	TRBD1	many	TGCAGTGCCAGGGACAGGGGCCCCACTGAAGCTTTCTTT	CSARDRGPTEAFF
TRBV2	TRBJ1-6	-	-	TGTGCCAGCAGTGCGATAGCGGGGACCCGGGCCTCACCCCTCCACTTT	CASSAIAGTRASPLHF
TRBV6-6	TRBJ1-2	-	few	TGTGCCAGCGGGTCGGTGGGCTATGGCTACACCTTC	CASGSVGYGYTF
TRBV9	TRBJ1-1	TRBD1	-	TGTGCCAGCAGCTCGACAGGGGGTGACGAAGCTTTCTTT	CASSSTGGDEAFF
TRBV7-9	TRBJ2-7	TRBD1	many	TGTGCCAGCAGCAACCGGGACAGCTCCTACGAGCAGTACTTC	CASSNRDSSYEQYF
TRBV9	TRBJ1-5	-	many	TGTGCCAGCAGCGTAGGTGCAGGGGCCCACCTGCCCCAGCATTTT	CASSVGAGAHLPQHF
TRBV19	TRBJ1-2	TRBD1	many	TGTGCCAGTAGTATTGACAGGGCCTATGGCTACACCTTC	CASSIDRAYGYTF
TRBV7-3	TRBJ2-6	-	many	TGTGCCAGCAGCCCCACAGGGACTGACTCTGGGGCCAACGTCCTGACTTTC	CASSPTGTDSGANVLTF
TRBV12-3/TRBV12-4	TRBJ1-1	-	few	TGTGCCAGCAGTTGGACGCAGACAGCTATGAACACTGAAGCTTTCTTT	CASSWTQTAMNTEAFF
TRBV19	TRBJ1-1	-	few	TGTGCCAGTAGGAGGGACGGACGCTTTTCCGCTGAAGCTTTCTTT	CASRRDGRFSAEAFF
TRBV29-1	TRBJ1-1	TRBD1	-	TGCAGCGTCGGGACAGGGAAGGGTGAAGCTTTCTTT	CSVGTGKGEAFF
TRBV4-1	TRBJ1-2	TRBD1	few	TGCGCCAGCAGCCAAGATCGAGGACAGGGGGCGCAGGGCTACACCTTC	CASSQDRGQGAQGYTF
TRBV28	TRBJ2-7	-	few	TGTGCCAGCAGTCCGCTCGGTCGTAACTACGAGCAGTACTTC	CASSPLGRNYEQYF
TRBV6-5	TRBJ1-1	-	many	TGTGCCAGCAGTTACAGCACTGAAGCTTTCTTT	CASSYSTEAFF
TRBV29-1	TRBJ2-7	-	few	TGCAGCGTTGGGGGGTCCCTAACCCCCTACGAGCAGTACTTC	CSVGGSLTPYEQYF